One and the same sample provided the 3 T cell receptor beta chains below, sequenced in a study of blood T cell repertoires in COVID-19 (dated by TCRdb to 2020 to 2021). The library was produced with the immunoSEQ multiplex PCR assay. Not all clones reach the TCRdb copy of this immuneACCESS table, which keeps in-frame sequences only. Checked studies attribute under half of the gap to unresolved V genes and leave the rest unexplained. In this sample the table shows tens of thousands of clones, 90% to 95% of which occur a single time. The ten most abundant clones make up about 1.9% of the sample. The material sequenced was peripheral blood. The receptors stem from a woman in her forties or fifties in a cohort sampled during active COVID-19.

The rearrangement joins TRBV7-9 to TRBJ2-1, with D maybe TRBD2 (6 bases). V was pared by 5 bases and J by 1 base, with 9 bases between. The CDR3 loop spans 14 amino acids. The V gene's germline CDR1 is SEHNR and CDR2 FQNEAQ (reference sequence). The CDR3 DNA reads TGTGCCAGCAGCCGTGGAGGGTCCTACAATGAGCAGTTCTTC. Translation gives CASSRGGSYNEQFF.

The chain combines TRBV4-2 with TRBJ2-3; 14 positions agree with TRBD2. The CDR3 sequence is 17 residues long. The V gene's germline CDR1 is LGHNA and CDR2 YNFKEQ. Unmatched junction bases numbered 6, after V lost 4 bases and J lost 3 bases. The CDR3 loop is CASSPGTSGSGTDTQYF. The CDR3 DNA reads as TGTGCCAGCAGCCCCGGGACTAGCGGGAGTGGAACAGATACGCAGTATTTT.

This chain joins TRBV19 and TRBJ2-5; perhaps TRBD1 as D (5 bases). This CDR3 contains 14 residues. Trimming stripped 3 bases from V and 5 bases from J, with 13 bases between. Germline loops: CDR1 LNHDA, CDR2 SQIVND (reference sequence). CDR3 amino acids: CASSIQAGLETQYF. CDR3 coding DNA: TGTGCCAGTAGTATTCAGGCAGGGTTGGAGACCCAGTACTTC.